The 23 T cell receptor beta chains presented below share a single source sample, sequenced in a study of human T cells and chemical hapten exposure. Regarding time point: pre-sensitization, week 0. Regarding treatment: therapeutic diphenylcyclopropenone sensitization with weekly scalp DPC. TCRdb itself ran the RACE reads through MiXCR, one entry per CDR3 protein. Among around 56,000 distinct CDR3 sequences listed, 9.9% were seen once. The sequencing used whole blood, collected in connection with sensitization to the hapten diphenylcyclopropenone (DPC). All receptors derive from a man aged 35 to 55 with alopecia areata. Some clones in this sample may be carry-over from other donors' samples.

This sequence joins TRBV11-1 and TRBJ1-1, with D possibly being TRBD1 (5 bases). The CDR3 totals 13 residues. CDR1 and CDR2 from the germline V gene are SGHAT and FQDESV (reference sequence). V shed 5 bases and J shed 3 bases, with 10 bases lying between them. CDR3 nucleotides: TGTGCCAGCAGCCGTCAGGGATACACTGAAGCTTTCTTT. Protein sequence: CASSRQGYTEAFF.

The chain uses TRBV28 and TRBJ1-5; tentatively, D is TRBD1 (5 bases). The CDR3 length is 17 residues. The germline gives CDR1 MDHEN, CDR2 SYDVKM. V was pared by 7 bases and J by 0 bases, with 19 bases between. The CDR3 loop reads CASITPRGDYSNQPQHF. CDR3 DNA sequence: TGTGCCAGCATCACACCCCGGGGGGATTATAGCAATCAGCCCCAGCATTTT.

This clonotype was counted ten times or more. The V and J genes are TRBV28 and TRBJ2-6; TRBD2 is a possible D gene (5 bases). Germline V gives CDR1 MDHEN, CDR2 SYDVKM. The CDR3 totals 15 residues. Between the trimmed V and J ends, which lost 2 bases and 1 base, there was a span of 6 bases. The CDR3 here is CASSLEGSGANVLTF. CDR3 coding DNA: TGTGCCAGCAGTTTAGAGGGTTCTGGGGCCAACGTCCTGACTTTC.

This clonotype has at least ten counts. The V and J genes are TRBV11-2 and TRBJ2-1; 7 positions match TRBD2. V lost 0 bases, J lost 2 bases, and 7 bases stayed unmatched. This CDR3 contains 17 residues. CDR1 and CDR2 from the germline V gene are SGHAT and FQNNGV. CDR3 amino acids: CASSLDPTSSPYNEQFF. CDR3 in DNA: TGTGCCAGCAGCTTAGATCCGACTAGCTCGCCCTACAATGAGCAGTTCTTC. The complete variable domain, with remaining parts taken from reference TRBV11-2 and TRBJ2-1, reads EAGVAQSPRYKIIEKRQSVAFWCNPISGHATLYWYQQILGQGPKLLIQFQNNGVVDDSQLPKDRFSAERLKGVDSTLKIQPAKLEDSAVYLCASSLDPTSSPYNEQFFGPGTRLTVL.

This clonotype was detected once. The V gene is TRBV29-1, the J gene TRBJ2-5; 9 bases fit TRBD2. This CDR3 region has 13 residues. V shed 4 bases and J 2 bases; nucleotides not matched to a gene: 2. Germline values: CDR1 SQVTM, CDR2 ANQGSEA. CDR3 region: CSVVLAGQETQYF. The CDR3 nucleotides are TGCAGCGTTGTTCTAGCGGGGCAAGAGACCCAGTACTTC. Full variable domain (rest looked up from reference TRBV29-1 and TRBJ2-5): SAVISQKPSRDICQRGTSLTIQCQVDSQVTMMFWYRQQPGQSLTLIATANQGSEATYESGFVIDKFPISRPNLTFSTLTVSNMSPEDSSIYLCSVVLAGQETQYFGPGTRLLVL.

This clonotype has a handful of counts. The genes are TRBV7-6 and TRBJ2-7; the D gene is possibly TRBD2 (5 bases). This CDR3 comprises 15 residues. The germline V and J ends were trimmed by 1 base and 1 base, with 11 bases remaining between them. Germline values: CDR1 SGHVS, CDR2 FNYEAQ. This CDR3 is CASSLEAAASYEQYF. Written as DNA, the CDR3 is TGTGCCAGCAGCTTAGAAGCGGCTGCATCCTACGAGCAGTACTTC.

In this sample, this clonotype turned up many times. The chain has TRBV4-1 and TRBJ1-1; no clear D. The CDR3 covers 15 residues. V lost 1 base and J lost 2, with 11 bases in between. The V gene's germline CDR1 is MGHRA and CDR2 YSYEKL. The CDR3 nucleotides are TGCGCCAGCAGCCAAGTCCGTCTAGGAAACACTGAAGCTTTCTTT. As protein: CASSQVRLGNTEAFF.

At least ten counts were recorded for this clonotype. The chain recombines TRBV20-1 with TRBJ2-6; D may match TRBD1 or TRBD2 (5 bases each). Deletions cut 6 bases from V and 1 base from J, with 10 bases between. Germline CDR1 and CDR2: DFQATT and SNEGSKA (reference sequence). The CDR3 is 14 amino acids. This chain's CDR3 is CSARDQSGANVLTF. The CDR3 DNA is TGCAGTGCGAGGGACCAATCTGGGGCCAACGTCCTGACTTTC.

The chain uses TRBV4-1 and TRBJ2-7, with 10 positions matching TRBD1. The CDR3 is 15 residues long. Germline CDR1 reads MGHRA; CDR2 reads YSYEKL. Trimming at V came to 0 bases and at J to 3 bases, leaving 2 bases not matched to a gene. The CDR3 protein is CASSQETGGIYEQYF. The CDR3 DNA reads TGCGCCAGCAGCCAAGAGACAGGGGGCATCTACGAGCAGTACTTC.

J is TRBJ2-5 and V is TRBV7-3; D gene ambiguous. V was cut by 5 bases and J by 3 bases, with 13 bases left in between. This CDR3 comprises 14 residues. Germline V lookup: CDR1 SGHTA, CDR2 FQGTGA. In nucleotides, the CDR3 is TGTGCCAGCAGCCTAAATGGCGGAGAAGAGACCCAGTACTTC. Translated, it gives CASSLNGGEETQYF.

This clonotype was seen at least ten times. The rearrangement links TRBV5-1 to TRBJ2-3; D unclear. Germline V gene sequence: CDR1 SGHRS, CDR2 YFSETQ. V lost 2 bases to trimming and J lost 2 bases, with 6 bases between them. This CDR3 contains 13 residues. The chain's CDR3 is CASSFSPTDTQYF. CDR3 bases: TGCGCCAGCAGCTTCTCACCCACAGATACGCAGTATTTT.

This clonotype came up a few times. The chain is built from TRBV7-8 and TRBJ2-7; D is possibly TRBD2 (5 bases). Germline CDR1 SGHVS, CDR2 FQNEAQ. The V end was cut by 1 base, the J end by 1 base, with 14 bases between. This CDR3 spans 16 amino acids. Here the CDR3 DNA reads TGTGCCAGCAGCTTAGAAATGGTTCTAGCATCCTACGAGCAGTACTTC. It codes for CASSLEMVLASYEQYF.

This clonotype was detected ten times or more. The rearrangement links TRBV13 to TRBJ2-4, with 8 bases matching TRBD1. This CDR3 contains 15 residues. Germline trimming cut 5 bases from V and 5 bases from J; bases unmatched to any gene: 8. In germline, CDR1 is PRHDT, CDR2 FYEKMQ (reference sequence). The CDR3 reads CASSISGTGQNIQYF. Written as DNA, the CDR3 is TGTGCCAGCAGCATATCCGGGACAGGCCAAAACATTCAGTACTTC.

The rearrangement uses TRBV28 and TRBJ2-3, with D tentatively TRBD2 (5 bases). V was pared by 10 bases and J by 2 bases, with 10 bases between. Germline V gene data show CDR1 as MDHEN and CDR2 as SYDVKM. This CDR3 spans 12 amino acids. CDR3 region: CATGLLTDTQYF. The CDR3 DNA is TGTGCCACCGGACTTCTCACAGATACGCAGTATTTT.

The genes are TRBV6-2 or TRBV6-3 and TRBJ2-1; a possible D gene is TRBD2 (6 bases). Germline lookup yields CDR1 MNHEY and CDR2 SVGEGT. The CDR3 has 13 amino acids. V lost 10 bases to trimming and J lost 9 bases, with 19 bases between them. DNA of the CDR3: TGTGCCACCCCCTGGGGGGATTGGAGTGAGCAGTTCTTC. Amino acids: CATPWGDWSEQFF.

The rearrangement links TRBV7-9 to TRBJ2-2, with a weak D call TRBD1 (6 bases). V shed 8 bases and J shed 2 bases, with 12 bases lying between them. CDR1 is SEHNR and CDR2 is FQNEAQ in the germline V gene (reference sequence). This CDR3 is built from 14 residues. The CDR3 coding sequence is TGTGCCAGCCACGGACAGAGAAACACCGGGGAGCTGTTTTTT. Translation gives CASHGQRNTGELFF.

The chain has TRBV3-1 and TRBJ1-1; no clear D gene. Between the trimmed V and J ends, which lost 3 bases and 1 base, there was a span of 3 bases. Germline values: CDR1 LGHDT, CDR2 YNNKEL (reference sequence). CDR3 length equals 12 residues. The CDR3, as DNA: TGTGCCAGCAGCCAGAAGAACACTGAAGCTTTCTTT. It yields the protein CASSQKNTEAFF. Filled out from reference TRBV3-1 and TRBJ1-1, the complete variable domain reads DTAVSQTPKYLVTQMGNDKSIKCEQNLGHDTMYWYKQDSKKFLKIMFSYNNKELIINETVPNRFSPKSPDKAHLNLHINSLELGDSAVYFCASSQKNTEAFFGQGTRLTVV.

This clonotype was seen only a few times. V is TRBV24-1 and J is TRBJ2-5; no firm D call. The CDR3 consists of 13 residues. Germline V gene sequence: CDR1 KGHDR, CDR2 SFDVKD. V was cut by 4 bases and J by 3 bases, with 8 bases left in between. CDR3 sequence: CATSEGPKETQYF. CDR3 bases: TGTGCCACCAGTGAGGGTCCAAAAGAGACCCAGTACTTC.

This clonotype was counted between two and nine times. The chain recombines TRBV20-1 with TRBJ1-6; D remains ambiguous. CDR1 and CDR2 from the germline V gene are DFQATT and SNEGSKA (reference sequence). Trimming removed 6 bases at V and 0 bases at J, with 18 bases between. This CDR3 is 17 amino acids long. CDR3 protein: CSAQMPGRSSYNSPLHF. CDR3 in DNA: TGCAGTGCCCAAATGCCAGGCCGGAGCTCCTATAATTCACCCCTCCACTTT.

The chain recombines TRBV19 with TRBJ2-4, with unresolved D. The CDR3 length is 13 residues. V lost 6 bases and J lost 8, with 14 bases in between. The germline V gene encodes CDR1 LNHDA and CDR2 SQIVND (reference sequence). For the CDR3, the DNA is TGTGCCAGTAGCCCAGCGCAAGGATACATTCAGTACTTC. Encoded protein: CASSPAQGYIQYF.

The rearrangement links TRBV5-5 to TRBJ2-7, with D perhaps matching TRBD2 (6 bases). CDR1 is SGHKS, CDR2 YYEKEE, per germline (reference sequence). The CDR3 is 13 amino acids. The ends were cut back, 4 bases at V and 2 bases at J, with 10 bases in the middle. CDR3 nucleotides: TGTGCCAGCAGCGGGAGGCAGGCCTACGAGCAGTACTTC. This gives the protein CASSGRQAYEQYF.

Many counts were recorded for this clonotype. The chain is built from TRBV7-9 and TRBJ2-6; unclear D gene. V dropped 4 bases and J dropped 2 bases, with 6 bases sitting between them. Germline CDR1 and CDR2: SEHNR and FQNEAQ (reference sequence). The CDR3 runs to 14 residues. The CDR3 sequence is CASSSGAGANVLTF. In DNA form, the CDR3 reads TGTGCCAGCAGCTCTGGGGCTGGGGCCAACGTCCTGACTTTC.

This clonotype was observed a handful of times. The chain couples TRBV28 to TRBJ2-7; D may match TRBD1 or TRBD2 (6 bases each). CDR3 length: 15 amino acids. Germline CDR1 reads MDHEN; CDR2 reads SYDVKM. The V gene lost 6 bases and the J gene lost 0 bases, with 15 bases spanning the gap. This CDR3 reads CASSLTGRSSYEQYF. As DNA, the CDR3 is TGTGCCAGCAGCCTCACAGGGAGGAGCTCCTACGAGCAGTACTTC.